The source of this T cell receptor beta chain is a study of monozygotic twins with inflammatory bowel disease. For each CDR3 protein, TCRdb gives one entry from its re-call of the 5' RACE reads, without DNA. This listing includes some 450,000 distinct CDR3 sequences. Researchers isolated total RNA from whole blood without sorting T cells. Germline V CDR1 and CDR2: MDHEN, SYDVKM. This CDR3 is 15 amino acids long. Material: blood. The V call is TRBV28, the J call TRBJ2-7; absent DNA, TCRdb's TRBD1 call cannot be checked. This receptor was obtained from a human donor with ulcerative colitis or Crohn's disease, or a healthy co-twin of an affected twin (not recorded which). The CDR3 loop reads CASADRPPRPYEQYF.